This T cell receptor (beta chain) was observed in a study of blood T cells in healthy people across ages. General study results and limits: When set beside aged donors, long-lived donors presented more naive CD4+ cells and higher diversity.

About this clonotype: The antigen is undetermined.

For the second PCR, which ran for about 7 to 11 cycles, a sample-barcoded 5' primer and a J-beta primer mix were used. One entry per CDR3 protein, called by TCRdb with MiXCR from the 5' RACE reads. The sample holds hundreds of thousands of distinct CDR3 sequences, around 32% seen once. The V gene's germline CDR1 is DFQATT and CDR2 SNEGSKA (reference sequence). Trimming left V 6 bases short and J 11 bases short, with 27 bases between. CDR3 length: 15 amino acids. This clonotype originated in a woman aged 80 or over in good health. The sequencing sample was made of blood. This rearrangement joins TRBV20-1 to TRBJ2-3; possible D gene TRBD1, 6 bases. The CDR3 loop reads CSAIRGAETHQGQYF. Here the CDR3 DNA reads TGCAGTGCCATCAGGGGAGCGGAGACCCATCAGGGGCAGTATTTT.